What follows describes a single T cell receptor beta chain. Its antigen is as yet unknown. These data belong to a study of beta chain features in type 1 diabetes. The study reverse transcribed the entire isolated RNA, so it sequenced expressed TCRB transcripts. The table came from immunoSEQ multiplex PCR; TCRdb's copy has only in-frame clones and leaves some out. There are about 260,000 clones in the sample; approximately 25% occur only once, and roughly 0.013% lies in the top ten. Study-wide points: Shortening that was moderate but significant affected the TCRB CDR3s of Type 1 diabetes patients in all four CD4+ subsets.

The V end lost 4 bases, the J end lost 2 bases, and 8 bases lay between the germline ends. CDR3 size: 12 residues. CDR1 is GTSNPN, CDR2 SVGIG, per germline (reference sequence). The specimen was naive CD4+ T cells from blood. The sequence came from a woman aged 30 to 39 with type 1 diabetes. The chain joins TRBV30 to TRBJ2-5; D may be TRBD2 (6 bases). CDR3 region: CAWTSVQETQYF. CDR3 nucleotide sequence: TGTGCCTGGACTAGCGTACAAGAGACCCAGTACTTC.